Following are 10 T cell receptor beta chains from one sample sequenced in a study of blood T cell repertoires in COVID-19. Data came from immunoSEQ multiplex PCR; TCRdb stores just in-frame clones and leaves some out. The sample has approximately 300,000 clones, roughly 90% seen once; the top ten hold approximately 11%. Material for sequencing was peripheral blood. These receptors originate from a woman aged 30 to 39 with COVID-19, enrolled during active disease.

V and J are TRBV2 and TRBJ1-3, with D possibly TRBD1 on 5 matching bases. Germline V CDR1 and CDR2: SNHLY, FYNNEI. This CDR3 spans 15 amino acids. Trimming left V 2 bases short and J 2 bases short, with 10 bases between. The DNA for the CDR3 is TGTGCCAGCAGTGAAAGGAGGGGAACTGGAAACACCATATATTTT. This sequence encodes CASSERRGTGNTIYF.

The chain joins TRBV10-3 to TRBJ2-7, with 8 positions matching TRBD2. The length of the CDR3 is 12 residues. Germline V lookup: CDR1 ENHRY, CDR2 SYGVKD. Trimming cost V 4 bases and J 5 bases; bases outside gene matches: 1. CDR3 in DNA: TGTGCCATCAGTGTGACTAGCGACGAGCAGTACTTC. As protein: CAISVTSDEQYF.

The chain couples TRBV4-1 to TRBJ1-1; a weak D match, TRBD1 (5 bases). CDR3 size: 16 residues. Trimming took off 1 base at V and 5 bases at J, with 17 bases between the two ends. Germline CDR1 MGHRA, CDR2 YSYEKL. The CDR3 is CASSQVSLWGETEAFF. CDR3 nucleotides: TGCGCCAGCAGCCAAGTCAGTTTATGGGGGGAGACTGAAGCTTTCTTT.

The chain couples TRBV7-9 to TRBJ1-6; D is perhaps TRBD1 (5 bases). The germline gives CDR1 SEHNR, CDR2 FQNEAQ (reference sequence). The V gene lost 5 bases and the J gene lost 3 bases, with 8 bases spanning the gap. The CDR3 is 14 amino acids. CDR3 coding DNA: TGTGCCAGCAGCCCTGACAGCTATAATTCACCCCTCCACTTT. This codes for CASSPDSYNSPLHF.

The chain recombines TRBV30 with TRBJ1-6, with 7 positions matching TRBD1. Germline assignment: CDR1 GTSNPN and CDR2 SVGIG (reference sequence). The CDR3 is 12 residues long. Germline trimming cut 5 bases from V and 9 bases from J; bases unmatched to any gene: 4. Written as DNA, the CDR3 is TGTGCCTGGGACAGGGAAGGTTCACCCCTCCACTTT. It specifies CAWDREGSPLHF.

V and J are TRBV5-1 and TRBJ2-1, with a weak D call TRBD2 (5 bases). CDR3 length: 13 residues. Germline V gene data show CDR1 as SGHRS and CDR2 as YFSETQ. Trimming pared 1 base from V and 8 bases from J, leaving 10 bases between. Here the CDR3 DNA reads TGCGCCAGCAGCTTGTACCTGAGGGATGAGCAGTTCTTC. It codes for CASSLYLRDEQFF.

The V gene is TRBV15, the J gene TRBJ2-3; weak D call: TRBD1 (6 bases). The CDR3 is 15 amino acids. V was shortened by 0 bases and J by 0 bases, with 7 bases between the two germline ends. Germline V gene data show CDR1 as LNHNV and CDR2 as YYDKDF (reference sequence). The CDR3 protein is CATSRDGQSTDTQYF. CDR3 DNA sequence: TGTGCCACCAGCAGAGACGGACAGAGCACAGATACGCAGTATTTT.

The chain recombines TRBV6-5 with TRBJ1-2; 11 nucleotides match TRBD1. The CDR3 length is 15 residues. Germline CDR1 reads MNHEY; CDR2 reads SVGAGI. The V gene end was trimmed by 6 bases and the J gene end by 4 bases; junction bases not matched to a gene: 7. CDR3 region: CASSTGQGAIYGYTF. Here the CDR3 DNA reads TGTGCCAGCAGCACAGGACAGGGGGCGATCTATGGCTACACCTTC.

The chain combines TRBV29-1 with TRBJ2-3, with 11 positions matching TRBD2. The CDR3 spans 17 residues. Trimming took 6 bases from V and 2 from J; bases not matched to a gene: 13. Per germline, CDR1 SQVTM and CDR2 ANQGSEA. CDR3 nucleotide sequence: TGCAGCGTCCAAGGACTAGCGGGTTCCGCGCTCACAGATACGCAGTATTTT. Encoded protein: CSVQGLAGSALTDTQYF.

V is TRBV27 and J is TRBJ2-1, with 11 nucleotides matching TRBD2. This CDR3 is 17 amino acids long. The V gene's germline CDR1 is MNHEY and CDR2 SMNVEV (reference sequence). V gave up 5 bases and J gave up 4 bases; unmatched junction bases: 10. The CDR3 region is CASSPSGVAGGYNEQFF. The CDR3 nucleotides read TGTGCCAGCAGTCCTTCGGGTGTAGCGGGAGGGTACAATGAGCAGTTCTTC.